Following are 2 T cell receptor beta chains from one sample sequenced in a study of cytotoxic CD8 clonotypes in ibrutinib-treated CLL. Libraries were prepared by immunoSEQ multiplex PCR; TCRdb keeps only in-frame clonotypes and omits some of them. The data contain 300,000 or so clones, around 66% of them seen just once; the ten biggest clones take up around 6.6%. The specimen comprised PBMCs, sampled after 36 months of ibrutinib treatment. These receptor sequences come from a human donor with chronic lymphocytic leukemia.

The chain employs TRBV6-6 and TRBJ1-5; D remains ambiguous. V was pared by 8 bases and J by 0 bases, with 14 bases between. This CDR3 has 15 residues. Germline V gene sequence: CDR1 MNHNY, CDR2 SVGAGI (reference sequence). The CDR3: CASLNTDYSNQPQHF. CDR3 coding DNA: TGTGCCAGCTTGAACACCGATTATAGCAATCAGCCCCAGCATTTT.

In its sample, this clone was seen once. This chain links TRBV28 with TRBJ1-1; D unclear. This CDR3 is 14 amino acids long. Germline values: CDR1 MDHEN, CDR2 SYDVKM. V lost 5 bases and J lost 1, with 11 bases in between. CDR3 coding DNA: TGTGCCAGCAGTGGATGGGATCCGAACACTGAAGCTTTCTTT. This translates into CASSGWDPNTEAFF. Complete variable domain (other parts from reference TRBV28 and TRBJ1-1): DVKVTQSSRYLVKRTGEKVFLECVQDMDHENMFWYRQDPGLGLRLIYFSYDVKMKEKGDIPEGYSVSREKKERFSLILESASTNQTSMYLCASSGWDPNTEAFFGQGTRLTVV.